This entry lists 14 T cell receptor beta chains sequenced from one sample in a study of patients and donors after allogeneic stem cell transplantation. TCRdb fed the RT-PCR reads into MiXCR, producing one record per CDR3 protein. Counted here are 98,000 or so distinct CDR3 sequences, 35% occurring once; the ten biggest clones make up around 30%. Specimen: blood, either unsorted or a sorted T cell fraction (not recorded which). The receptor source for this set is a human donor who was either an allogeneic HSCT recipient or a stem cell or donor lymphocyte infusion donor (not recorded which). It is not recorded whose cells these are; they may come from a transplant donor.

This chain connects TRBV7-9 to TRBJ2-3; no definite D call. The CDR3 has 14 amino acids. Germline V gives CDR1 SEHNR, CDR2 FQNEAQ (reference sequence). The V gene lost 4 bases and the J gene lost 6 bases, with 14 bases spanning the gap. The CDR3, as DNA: TGTGCCAGCAGCTCTAAATCATTGCAGGATACGCAGTATTTT. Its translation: CASSSKSLQDTQYF.

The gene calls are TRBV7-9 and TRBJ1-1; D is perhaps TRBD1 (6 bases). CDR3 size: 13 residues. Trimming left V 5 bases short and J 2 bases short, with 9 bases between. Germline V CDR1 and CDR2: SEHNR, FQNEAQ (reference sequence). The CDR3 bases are TGTGCCAGCAGCCACAGGGAAAACACTGAAGCTTTCTTT. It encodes CASSHRENTEAFF.

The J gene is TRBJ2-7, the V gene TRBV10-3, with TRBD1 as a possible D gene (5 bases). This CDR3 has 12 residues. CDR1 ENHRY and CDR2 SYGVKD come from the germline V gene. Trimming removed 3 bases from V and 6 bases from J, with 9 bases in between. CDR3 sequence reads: CAISDWGSEQYF. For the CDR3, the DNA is TGTGCCATCAGTGACTGGGGCTCCGAGCAGTACTTC.

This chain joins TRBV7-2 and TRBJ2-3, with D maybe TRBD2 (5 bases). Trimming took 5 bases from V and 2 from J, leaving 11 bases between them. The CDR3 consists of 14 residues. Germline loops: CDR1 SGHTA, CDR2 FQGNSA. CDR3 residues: CASSVRRNTDTQYF. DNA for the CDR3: TGTGCCAGCAGCGTGCGGAGGAACACAGATACGCAGTATTTT.

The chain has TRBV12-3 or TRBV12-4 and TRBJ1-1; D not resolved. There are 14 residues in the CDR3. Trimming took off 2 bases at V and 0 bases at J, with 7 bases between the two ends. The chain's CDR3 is CASSLSQLNTEAFF. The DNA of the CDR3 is TGTGCCAGCAGTTTATCCCAGCTGAACACTGAAGCTTTCTTT.

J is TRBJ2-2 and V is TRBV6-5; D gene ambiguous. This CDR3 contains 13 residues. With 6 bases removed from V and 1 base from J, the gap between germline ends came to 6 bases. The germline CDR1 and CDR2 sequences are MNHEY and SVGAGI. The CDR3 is CASSRMNTGELFF. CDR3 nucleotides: TGTGCCAGCAGCCGGATGAACACCGGGGAGCTGTTTTTT.

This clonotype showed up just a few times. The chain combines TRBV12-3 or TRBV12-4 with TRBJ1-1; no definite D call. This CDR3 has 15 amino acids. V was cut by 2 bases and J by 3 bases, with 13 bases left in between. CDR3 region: CASSLRPDPYTEAFF. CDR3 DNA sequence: TGTGCCAGCAGTTTACGGCCCGACCCGTACACTGAAGCTTTCTTT.

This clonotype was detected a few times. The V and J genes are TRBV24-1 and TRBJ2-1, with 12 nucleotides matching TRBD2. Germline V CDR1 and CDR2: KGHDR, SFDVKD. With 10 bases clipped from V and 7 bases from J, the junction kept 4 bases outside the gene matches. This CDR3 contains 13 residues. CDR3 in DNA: TGTGCCACAACCGGGACTAGCGGGAATGAGCAGTTCTTC. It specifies CATTGTSGNEQFF.

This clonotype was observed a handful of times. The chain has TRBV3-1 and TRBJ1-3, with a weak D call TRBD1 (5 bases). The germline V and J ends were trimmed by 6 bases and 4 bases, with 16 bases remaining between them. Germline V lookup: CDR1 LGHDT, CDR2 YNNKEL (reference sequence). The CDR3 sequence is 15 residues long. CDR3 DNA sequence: TGTGCCAGCAGTCTTGACAGCGGATTAGGAAACACCATATATTTT. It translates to CASSLDSGLGNTIYF.

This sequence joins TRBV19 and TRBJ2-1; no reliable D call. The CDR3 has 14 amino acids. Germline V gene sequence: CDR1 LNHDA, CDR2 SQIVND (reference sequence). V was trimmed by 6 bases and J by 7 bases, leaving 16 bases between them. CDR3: CASSRRIQWNEQFF. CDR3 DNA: TGTGCCAGTAGCAGGCGGATTCAGTGGAATGAGCAGTTCTTC.

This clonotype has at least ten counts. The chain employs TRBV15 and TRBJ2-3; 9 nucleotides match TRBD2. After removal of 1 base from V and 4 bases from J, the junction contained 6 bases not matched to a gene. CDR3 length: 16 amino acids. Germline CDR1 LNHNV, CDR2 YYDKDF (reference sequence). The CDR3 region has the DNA TGTGCCACCAGCAGAGTATTCCTAGCGGGGCCAGATACGCAGTATTTT. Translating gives CATSRVFLAGPDTQYF.

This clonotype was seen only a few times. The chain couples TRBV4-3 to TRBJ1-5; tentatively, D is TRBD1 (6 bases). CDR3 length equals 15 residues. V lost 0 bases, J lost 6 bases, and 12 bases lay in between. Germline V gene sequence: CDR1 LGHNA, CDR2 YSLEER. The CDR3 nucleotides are TGCGCCAGCAGCCAAGATACGGCAGGGGTTCAGCCCCAGCATTTT. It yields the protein CASSQDTAGVQPQHF.

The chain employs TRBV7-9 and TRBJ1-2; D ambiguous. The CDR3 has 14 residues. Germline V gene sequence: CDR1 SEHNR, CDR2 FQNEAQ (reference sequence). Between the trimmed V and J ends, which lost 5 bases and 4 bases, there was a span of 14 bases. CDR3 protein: CASSVDSDSYGYTF. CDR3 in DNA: TGTGCCAGCAGCGTAGATTCCGATTCCTATGGCTACACCTTC.

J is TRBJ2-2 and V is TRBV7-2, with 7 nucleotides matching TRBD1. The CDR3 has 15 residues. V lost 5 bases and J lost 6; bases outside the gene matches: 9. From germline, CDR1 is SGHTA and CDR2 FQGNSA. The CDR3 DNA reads TGTGCCAGCAGCCAACCGACAGGGTACGCCGGGGAGCTGTTTTTT. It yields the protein CASSQPTGYAGELFF. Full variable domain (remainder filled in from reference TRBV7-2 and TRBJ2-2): GAGVSQSPSNKVTEKGKDVELRCDPISGHTALYWYRQSLGQGLEFLIYFQGNSAPDKSGLPSDRFSAERTGGSVSTLTIQRTQQEDSAVYLCASSQPTGYAGELFFGEGSRLTVL.